The clone carrying this T cell receptor (beta chain) was seen only once. Distinct nucleotide sequences in the sample also encode this CDR3. V dropped 3 bases and J dropped 3 bases, with 10 bases sitting between them. The length of the CDR3 is 14 residues. Germline V gene lookup returns CDR1 KGHDR and CDR2 SFDVKD. Those enrolled, adults aged roughly 18 to 90 years, came from about two dozen US areas. Participant reports of clinical history set cohort assignment. Sequencing used immunoSEQ multiplex PCR; TCRdb keeps in-frame clones, though not all of them. The sample consists of around 260,000 clones, approximately 83% of them appearing once. These data originate in a study of blood T cell repertoires in COVID-19.

The sample was PBMCs or T cells enriched from blood (not recorded which). The TCR sequence derives from a woman in her thirties who had recovered from COVID-19. The chain is built from TRBV24-1 and TRBJ2-5, with D perhaps matching TRBD1 (5 bases). The DNA for the CDR3 is TGTGCCACCAGTGATCGCGGCAGGGAAGAGACCCAGTACTTC. The encoded protein is CATSDRGREETQYF.